These T cell receptor beta chains were read from a single sample in a study of cytomegalovirus exposure and HLA in healthy donors. Clones were read by immunoSEQ multiplex PCR, and TCRdb kept only the in-frame ones, dropping some. The data contain some 130,000 clones, around 78% of them singletons. The source material was PBMCs. These receptors came from a woman aged 45-60 years in good health and CMV-seronegative. The CDR3 runs from the conserved cysteine through the conserved F or W. Fields, in order: clone size, CDR3 length, V gene, J gene, D gene, CDR3 protein, CDR3 DNA. The D gene is left open where the match is weak. Clone size is stated in some rows and not others, as once, few, many or a class when expanded.

clone size: -
CDR3 length: 15
V gene: TRBV25-1
J gene: TRBJ1-2
D gene: -
CDR3 protein: CASSGGEGLDYGYTF
CDR3 DNA: TGTGCCAGCAGTGGAGGGGAGGGACTAGATTATGGCTACACCTTC

clone size: -
CDR3 length: 12
V gene: TRBV23-1
J gene: TRBJ1-5
D gene: -
CDR3 protein: CASGSGDQPQHF
CDR3 DNA: TGCGCCAGCGGGAGCGGGGATCAGCCCCAGCATTTT

clone size: once
CDR3 length: 13
V gene: TRBV29-1
J gene: TRBJ1-5
D gene: TRBD1
CDR3 protein: CSVTGIGNQPQHF
CDR3 DNA: TGCAGCGTGACAGGGATTGGGAATCAGCCCCAGCATTTT

clone size: -
CDR3 length: 12
V gene: TRBV7-6
J gene: TRBJ1-5
D gene: -
CDR3 protein: CASSLGEGTQHF
CDR3 DNA: TGTGCCAGCAGCTTAGGGGAGGGAACCCAGCATTTT

clone size: -
CDR3 length: 16
V gene: TRBV4-3
J gene: TRBJ2-1
D gene: TRBD2
CDR3 protein: CASSQELAGGRNEQFF
CDR3 DNA: TGCGCCAGCAGCCAGGAACTAGCGGGAGGGCGCAATGAGCAGTTCTTC

clone size: -
CDR3 length: 13
V gene: TRBV5-1
J gene: TRBJ1-1
D gene: -
CDR3 protein: CASRPTVNTEAFF
CDR3 DNA: TGCGCCAGCCGCCCGACAGTGAACACTGAAGCTTTCTTT

clone size: -
CDR3 length: 15
V gene: TRBV27
J gene: TRBJ2-1
D gene: TRBD2
CDR3 protein: CASSSTSGRVNEQFF
CDR3 DNA: TGTGCCAGCAGTTCGACTAGCGGGAGGGTAAATGAGCAGTTCTTC

clone size: -
CDR3 length: 16
V gene: TRBV7-9
J gene: TRBJ1-1
D gene: TRBD1
CDR3 protein: CASSVGAGGKNTEAFF
CDR3 DNA: TGTGCCAGCAGCGTCGGGGCAGGGGGTAAGAACACTGAAGCTTTCTTT

clone size: -
CDR3 length: 13
V gene: TRBV18
J gene: TRBJ2-1
D gene: TRBD2
CDR3 protein: CASSPGTSNEQFF
CDR3 DNA: TGTGCCAGCTCGCCCGGGACTAGTAATGAGCAGTTCTTC

clone size: -
CDR3 length: 17
V gene: TRBV11-3
J gene: TRBJ2-1
D gene: TRBD2
CDR3 protein: CASSLDPGTSFSHEQFF
CDR3 DNA: TGTGCCAGCAGCTTAGACCCCGGGACTAGCTTTAGTCATGAGCAGTTCTTC

clone size: once
CDR3 length: 15
V gene: TRBV19
J gene: TRBJ1-6
D gene: -
CDR3 protein: CASSTPTRSNSPLHF
CDR3 DNA: TGTGCCAGTAGTACCCCGACACGTTCAAATTCACCCCTCCACTTT

clone size: few
CDR3 length: 14
V gene: TRBV7-7
J gene: TRBJ2-2
D gene: TRBD1
CDR3 protein: CASSLDRDTGELFF
CDR3 DNA: TGTGCTAGCAGCTTAGACAGGGACACCGGGGAGCTGTTTTTT

clone size: few
CDR3 length: 12
V gene: TRBV18
J gene: TRBJ2-3
D gene: -
CDR3 protein: CASSPSGDTQYF
CDR3 DNA: TGTGCCAGCTCACCTAGCGGAGATACGCAGTATTTT

clone size: -
CDR3 length: 16
V gene: TRBV4-1
J gene: TRBJ2-5
D gene: -
CDR3 protein: CASSHPKSSEVETQYF
CDR3 DNA: TGCGCCAGCAGCCATCCAAAGTCTAGCGAAGTAGAGACCCAGTACTTC

clone size: -
CDR3 length: 20
V gene: TRBV7-3
J gene: TRBJ2-3
D gene: TRBD2
CDR3 protein: CASSTRGFGTSGMSTDTQYF
CDR3 DNA: TGTGCCAGCAGCACACGGGGATTCGGGACTAGCGGGATGTCGACAGATACGCAGTATTTT

clone size: few
CDR3 length: 14
V gene: TRBV4-3
J gene: TRBJ2-5
D gene: -
CDR3 protein: CASSQDSEGETQYF
CDR3 DNA: TGCGCCAGCAGCCAAGATTCTGAGGGCGAGACCCAGTACTTC

clone size: -
CDR3 length: 17
V gene: TRBV9
J gene: TRBJ1-2
D gene: -
CDR3 protein: CASSPRDVRLANYGYTF
CDR3 DNA: TGTGCCAGCAGCCCGCGGGACGTCCGATTAGCTAACTATGGCTACACCTTC

clone size: -
CDR3 length: 16
V gene: TRBV7-2
J gene: TRBJ1-2
D gene: TRBD1
CDR3 protein: CASSLGVMVQGDGYTF
CDR3 DNA: TGTGCCAGCAGCTTAGGGGTTATGGTTCAGGGGGACGGCTACACCTTC

clone size: -
CDR3 length: 14
V gene: TRBV7-6
J gene: TRBJ2-5
D gene: -
CDR3 protein: CASSSTDTQETQYF
CDR3 DNA: TGTGCCAGCAGCTCCACAGATACACAAGAGACCCAGTACTTC

clone size: -
CDR3 length: 14
V gene: TRBV6-1
J gene: TRBJ1-1
D gene: TRBD1
CDR3 protein: CATVDRGRNTEAFF
CDR3 DNA: TGTGCCACCGTAGACAGGGGGCGGAACACTGAAGCTTTCTTT

clone size: -
CDR3 length: 13
V gene: TRBV28
J gene: TRBJ1-5
D gene: -
CDR3 protein: CASPRGPGQPQHF
CDR3 DNA: TGTGCCAGCCCCAGGGGACCGGGTCAGCCCCAGCATTTT

clone size: once
CDR3 length: 14
V gene: TRBV7-9
J gene: TRBJ2-3
D gene: -
CDR3 protein: CASSLAPPYGLRYF
CDR3 DNA: TGTGCCAGCAGCTTAGCTCCGCCCTACGGACTTCGGTATTTT

clone size: -
CDR3 length: 15
V gene: TRBV7-8
J gene: TRBJ2-5
D gene: TRBD1
CDR3 protein: CASSSNGQGKETQYF
CDR3 DNA: TGTGCCAGCAGCTCCAATGGACAGGGGAAAGAGACCCAGTACTTC

clone size: -
CDR3 length: 18
V gene: TRBV29-1
J gene: TRBJ2-3
D gene: -
CDR3 protein: CSVEGPWPGGLGPNTQYF
CDR3 DNA: TGCAGCGTTGAAGGCCCCTGGCCCGGGGGATTAGGCCCGAATACGCAGTATTTT

clone size: -
CDR3 length: 14
V gene: TRBV7-3
J gene: TRBJ1-2
D gene: TRBD1
CDR3 protein: CASSPGQANYGYTF
CDR3 DNA: TGTGCCAGCAGCCCCGGACAGGCGAACTATGGCTACACCTTC

clone size: -
CDR3 length: 15
V gene: TRBV5-4
J gene: TRBJ1-1
D gene: TRBD1
CDR3 protein: CVSSLGTGGLTEAFF
CDR3 DNA: TGTGTCAGCAGCTTAGGGACAGGGGGCTTAACTGAAGCTTTCTTT

clone size: once
CDR3 length: 13
V gene: TRBV6-5
J gene: TRBJ2-2
D gene: -
CDR3 protein: CASSYLNTGELFF
CDR3 DNA: TGTGCCAGCAGTTACCTGAACACCGGGGAGCTGTTTTTT

clone size: -
CDR3 length: 15
V gene: TRBV7-2
J gene: TRBJ1-5
D gene: -
CDR3 protein: CASSLGGSSNQPQHF
CDR3 DNA: TGTGCCAGCAGCTTAGGAGGCAGTAGCAATCAGCCCCAGCATTTT

clone size: -
CDR3 length: 13
V gene: TRBV2
J gene: TRBJ2-5
D gene: -
CDR3 protein: CASSLTVQETQYF
CDR3 DNA: TGTGCCAGCAGTTTGACAGTCCAAGAGACCCAGTACTTC

clone size: -
CDR3 length: 13
V gene: TRBV2
J gene: TRBJ1-1
D gene: -
CDR3 protein: CASTYSEGTEAFF
CDR3 DNA: TGTGCCAGCACGTACAGCGAGGGCACTGAAGCTTTCTTT

clone size: -
CDR3 length: 16
V gene: TRBV4-3
J gene: TRBJ1-4
D gene: -
CDR3 protein: CASSPRAGAVNEKLFF
CDR3 DNA: TGCGCCAGCAGCCCTCGAGCGGGTGCCGTTAATGAAAAACTGTTTTTT

clone size: -
CDR3 length: 14
V gene: TRBV9
J gene: TRBJ1-4
D gene: TRBD1
CDR3 protein: CASSTTGVGEKLFF
CDR3 DNA: TGTGCCAGCAGCACGACAGGGGTCGGGGAAAAACTGTTTTTT

clone size: -
CDR3 length: 13
V gene: TRBV7-9
J gene: TRBJ1-4
D gene: -
CDR3 protein: CASTRRTNEKLFF
CDR3 DNA: TGTGCCAGCACCCGAAGGACAAATGAAAAACTGTTTTTT

clone size: -
CDR3 length: 15
V gene: TRBV9
J gene: TRBJ2-7
D gene: -
CDR3 protein: CASSVSGGLRYEQYF
CDR3 DNA: TGTGCCAGCAGCGTCTCCGGGGGGCTACGCTACGAGCAGTACTTC

clone size: few
CDR3 length: 13
V gene: TRBV7-3
J gene: TRBJ1-1
D gene: TRBD1
CDR3 protein: CASSSGGTAEAFF
CDR3 DNA: TGTGCCAGCAGCTCAGGGGGGACAGCTGAAGCTTTCTTT

clone size: -
CDR3 length: 13
V gene: TRBV30
J gene: TRBJ2-1
D gene: TRBD1
CDR3 protein: CAWTRTGRNEQFF
CDR3 DNA: TGTGCCTGGACTCGGACAGGTAGGAATGAGCAGTTCTTC

clone size: -
CDR3 length: 12
V gene: TRBV6-5
J gene: TRBJ2-7
D gene: -
CDR3 protein: CASSQGHGRQYF
CDR3 DNA: TGTGCCAGCAGTCAAGGACACGGGAGGCAGTACTTC

clone size: -
CDR3 length: 14
V gene: TRBV27
J gene: TRBJ2-7
D gene: -
CDR3 protein: CASSRRDTFFEQYF
CDR3 DNA: TGTGCCAGCAGTCGCCGGGACACGTTTTTCGAGCAGTACTTC

clone size: -
CDR3 length: 15
V gene: TRBV4-3
J gene: TRBJ2-1
D gene: -
CDR3 protein: CASSQDPRYDNEQFF
CDR3 DNA: TGCGCCAGCAGCCAAGATCCCCGGTACGACAATGAGCAGTTCTTC

clone size: few
CDR3 length: 14
V gene: TRBV18
J gene: TRBJ2-2
D gene: -
CDR3 protein: CASSPGGDTGELFF
CDR3 DNA: TGTGCCAGCTCACCAGGGGGCGACACCGGGGAGCTGTTTTTT

clone size: -
CDR3 length: 17
V gene: TRBV4-3
J gene: TRBJ2-7
D gene: -
CDR3 protein: CASSQGPATGSNYEQYF
CDR3 DNA: TGCGCCAGCAGCCAAGGCCCCGCAACCGGGAGCAACTACGAGCAGTACTTC

clone size: -
CDR3 length: 15
V gene: TRBV5-4
J gene: TRBJ2-1
D gene: TRBD2
CDR3 protein: CASSLSLAGDAEQFF
CDR3 DNA: TGTGCCAGCAGCTTGTCGCTAGCGGGAGACGCTGAGCAGTTCTTC

clone size: few
CDR3 length: 13
V gene: TRBV6-5
J gene: TRBJ2-6
D gene: -
CDR3 protein: CASSPREANVLTF
CDR3 DNA: TGTGCCAGCAGTCCCAGGGAGGCCAACGTCCTGACTTTC

clone size: -
CDR3 length: 14
V gene: TRBV25-1
J gene: TRBJ2-5
D gene: -
CDR3 protein: CASSSRGRGETQYF
CDR3 DNA: TGTGCCAGCAGTTCCCGCGGGCGTGGGGAGACCCAGTACTTC

clone size: once
CDR3 length: 16
V gene: TRBV6-5
J gene: TRBJ2-3
D gene: TRBD2
CDR3 protein: CASSYSRLAGADTQYF
CDR3 DNA: TGTGCCAGCAGTTACTCCCGACTAGCGGGGGCAGATACGCAGTATTTT

clone size: -
CDR3 length: 17
V gene: TRBV19
J gene: TRBJ1-2
D gene: TRBD1
CDR3 protein: CASSIYRQGYLGYGYTF
CDR3 DNA: TGTGCCAGTAGTATCTACCGACAGGGCTATTTGGGCTATGGCTACACCTTC

clone size: -
CDR3 length: 13
V gene: TRBV5-6
J gene: TRBJ2-3
D gene: -
CDR3 protein: CASSFSGGDTQYF
CDR3 DNA: TGTGCCAGCAGCTTTTCCGGAGGAGATACGCAGTATTTT

clone size: -
CDR3 length: 13
V gene: TRBV5-5
J gene: TRBJ1-2
D gene: TRBD1
CDR3 protein: CASSRTGFDGYTF
CDR3 DNA: TGTGCCAGCAGTAGGACAGGGTTCGATGGCTACACCTTC

clone size: -
CDR3 length: 13
V gene: TRBV5-4
J gene: TRBJ1-1
D gene: TRBD1
CDR3 protein: CASSLGQGGEAFF
CDR3 DNA: TGTGCCAGCAGCCTAGGACAGGGCGGTGAAGCTTTCTTT

clone size: -
CDR3 length: 15
V gene: TRBV7-9
J gene: TRBJ2-5
D gene: TRBD2
CDR3 protein: CASSETGGGAETQYF
CDR3 DNA: TGTGCCAGCAGCGAAACCGGGGGGGGCGCAGAGACCCAGTACTTC

clone size: -
CDR3 length: 16
V gene: TRBV18
J gene: TRBJ2-5
D gene: TRBD2
CDR3 protein: CASSPTSGRTEETQYF
CDR3 DNA: TGTGCCAGCTCACCTACTAGCGGGAGGACAGAAGAGACCCAGTACTTC

clone size: once
CDR3 length: 14
V gene: TRBV4-1
J gene: TRBJ1-2
D gene: TRBD1
CDR3 protein: CASSQMTGNYGYPF
CDR3 DNA: TGCGCCAGCAGCCAAATGACAGGGAACTATGGCTACCCCTTC

clone size: -
CDR3 length: 15
V gene: TRBV7-9
J gene: TRBJ2-2
D gene: TRBD1
CDR3 protein: CASSANRGLFGELFF
CDR3 DNA: TGTGCCAGCAGCGCCAACAGGGGGCTTTTCGGGGAGCTGTTTTTT

clone size: -
CDR3 length: 14
V gene: TRBV28
J gene: TRBJ2-7
D gene: TRBD1
CDR3 protein: CASTPMTGVHEQYF
CDR3 DNA: TGTGCCAGCACCCCAATGACAGGGGTCCACGAGCAGTACTTC

clone size: -
CDR3 length: 15
V gene: TRBV29-1
J gene: TRBJ1-2
D gene: TRBD1
CDR3 protein: CSVAGGRGQSYGYTF
CDR3 DNA: TGCAGCGTTGCTGGGGGAAGGGGGCAAAGCTATGGCTACACCTTC